A single sample gave rise to the 13 T cell receptor beta chains below, sequenced in a study of lymphopenia after photon versus proton radiotherapy. Assay used: immunoSEQ multiplex PCR; TCRdb lists only in-frame clones, some missing. Seen here are under 75,000 clones, just under 95% observed once, and the top ten hold approximately 2%. The sample consisted of peripheral blood, taken from a patient treated with photon-based radiotherapy. Source of these receptors: a woman between 40 and 55 years old with cholangiocarcinoma.

This clone was seen once. The V call is TRBV7-6, the J call TRBJ2-1, with D possibly being TRBD2 (7 bases). This CDR3 has 13 amino acids. CDR1 is SGHVS and CDR2 is FNYEAQ in the germline V gene. Trimming pared 3 bases from V and 8 bases from J, leaving 11 bases between. CDR3 DNA: TGTGCCAGCAGCTTCAAGGGGGGGGATGAGCAGTTCTTC. Its translation: CASSFKGGDEQFF.

The chain is built from TRBV20-1 and TRBJ2-1; D is unresolved. Trimming removed 8 bases at V and 4 bases at J, with 9 bases between. CDR3 size: 11 residues. Germline V gene lookup returns CDR1 DFQATT and CDR2 SNEGSKA (reference sequence). This CDR3 is CSLRSYNEQFF. The CDR3 region has the DNA TGCAGTCTTAGATCTTACAATGAGCAGTTCTTC.

This chain uses TRBV2 with TRBJ2-2; D may be TRBD2 (6 bases). CDR3 length: 15 residues. The V end lost 7 bases, the J end lost 5 bases, and 17 bases lay between the germline ends. From germline, CDR1 is SNHLY and CDR2 FYNNEI. CDR3 bases: TGTGCCAGCAAGGGTCTAATCGGGGGAACCGGGGAGCTGTTTTTT. Its protein product is CASKGLIGGTGELFF.

This clone was recorded once. This CDR3 is also generated by other DNA sequences in the sample. The chain recombines TRBV25-1 with TRBJ1-1, with a tentative D call TRBD1 (5 bases). The CDR3 is 14 residues long. The germline CDR1 and CDR2 sequences are MGHDK and SYGVNS. Between the trimmed V and J ends, which lost 3 bases and 0 bases, there was a span of 8 bases. CDR3 bases: TGTGCCAGCAGTGAGGGGGGAATGAACACTGAAGCTTTCTTT. This encodes CASSEGGMNTEAFF.

The CDR3 sequence: CASPPRGGRPPGAEAFF. DNA for the CDR3: TGTGCCAGCCCCCCCCGCGGGGGACGCCCGCCAGGTGCTGAAGCTTTCTTT. The chain uses TRBV28 and TRBJ1-1, with a possible D match to TRBD1 (5 bases). Trimming stripped 8 bases from V and 6 bases from J, with 28 bases between. The CDR3 length is 17 residues. Germline V gives CDR1 MDHEN, CDR2 SYDVKM.

The chain has TRBV7-2 and TRBJ2-2, with D possibly TRBD2 on 6 matching bases. The CDR3 has 15 residues. CDR1 and CDR2 (germline): SGHTA, FQGNSA. V lost 5 bases, J lost 2 bases, and 12 bases lay in between. The CDR3 nucleotides are TGTGCCAGCAGCCCCGGACTATTCAACACCGGGGAGCTGTTTTTT. Residues: CASSPGLFNTGELFF.

This clone occurred a few times. The CDR3 DNA follows: TGTGCCAGCAGCCGGAACAGGGCTGACACTGAAGCTTTCTTT. It specifies CASSRNRADTEAFF. V and J are TRBV7-8 and TRBJ1-1, with D possibly TRBD1 on 6 matching bases. CDR3 length equals 14 residues. The V end was cut by 5 bases, the J end by 3 bases, with 13 bases between. Germline loops: CDR1 SGHVS, CDR2 FQNEAQ. Full variable domain (rest looked up from reference TRBV7-8 and TRBJ1-1): GAGVSQSPRYKVAKRGQDVALRCDPISGHVSLFWYQQALGQGPEFLTYFQNEAQLDKSGLPSDRFFAERPEGSVSTLKIQRTQQEDSAVYLCASSRNRADTEAFFGQGTRLTVV.

The J gene is TRBJ2-3, the V gene TRBV7-9, with 9 positions matching TRBD2. V lost 0 bases and J lost 13; bases outside the gene matches: 14. Per germline, CDR1 SEHNR and CDR2 FQNEAQ (reference sequence). CDR3 size: 16 residues. CDR3 in amino acids: CASSLATGSSGTRKYF. The CDR3 coding sequence is TGTGCCAGCAGCTTAGCGACGGGCTCTAGCGGGACCAGAAAGTATTTT.

The gene calls are TRBV25-1 and TRBJ2-7, with D uncertain. The CDR3 has 18 residues. Deletions cut 1 base from V and 3 bases from J, with 22 bases between. Germline CDR1 is MGHDK and CDR2 is SYGVNS. The CDR3 region has the DNA TGTGCCAGCAGTGAATTATCCCCCACAAGGACGGGTCTCTACGAGCAGTACTTC. It codes for CASSELSPTRTGLYEQYF.

This chain connects TRBV7-9 to TRBJ2-1; the D gene is possibly TRBD2 (5 bases). Between the trimmed V and J ends, which lost 3 bases and 10 bases, there was a span of 13 bases. The germline CDR1 and CDR2 sequences are SEHNR and FQNEAQ (reference sequence). The CDR3 has 13 residues. Written as DNA, the CDR3 is TGTGCCAGCAGCTTGTTGACGGGCGGGGAGCAGTTCTTC. Protein sequence: CASSLLTGGEQFF.

Turning to this clone: At one of its ends the junction is not consistent with the germline gene, which may arise from a read error. The V and J genes are TRBV7-7 and TRBJ1-2; D call uncertain. Germline-derived CDR1 and CDR2 are SSHAT and FNYEAQ (reference sequence). The CDR3 spans 16 residues. CDR3 DNA: TGTGCTAGCAGCTTAGTAGTTTCGGGCAGGCACTATGGCTACACCTTC. This codes for CASSLVVSGRHYGYTF.

The chain recombines TRBV12-1 with TRBJ2-5. TRBV12-1 is a pseudogene locus. The CDR3 is made up of 15 amino acids. This CDR3 reads CASSWARDGQETQYF. In DNA, the CDR3 is TGTGCCAGCAGCTGGGCGAGGGACGGACAAGAGACCCAGTACTTC.

The chain is built from TRBV9 and TRBJ2-7, with TRBD2 matching 13 bases. CDR3 length: 15 amino acids. Looked up from germline, CDR1 is SGDLS and CDR2 is YYNGEE. Trimming removed 3 bases from V and 5 bases from J; junction bases left unmatched: 5. CDR3 DNA sequence: TGTGCCAGCAGCGCCTCTGGACTAGCGGGAGACGAGCAGTACTTC. Translation gives CASSASGLAGDEQYF.